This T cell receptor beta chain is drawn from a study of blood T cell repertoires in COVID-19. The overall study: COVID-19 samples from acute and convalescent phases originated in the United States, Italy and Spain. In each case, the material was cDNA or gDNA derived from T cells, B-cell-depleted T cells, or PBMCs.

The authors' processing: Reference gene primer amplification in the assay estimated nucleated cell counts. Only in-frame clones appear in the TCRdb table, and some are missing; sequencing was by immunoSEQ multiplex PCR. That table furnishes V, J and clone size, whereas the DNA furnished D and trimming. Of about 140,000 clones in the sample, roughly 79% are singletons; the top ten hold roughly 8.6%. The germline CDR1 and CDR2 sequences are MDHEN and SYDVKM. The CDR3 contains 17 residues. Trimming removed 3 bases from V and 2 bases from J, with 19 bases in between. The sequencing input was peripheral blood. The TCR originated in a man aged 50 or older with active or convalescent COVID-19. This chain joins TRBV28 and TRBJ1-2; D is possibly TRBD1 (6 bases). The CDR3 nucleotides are TGTGCCAGCAGTTTCCACCACACGGGACAATTCAACTATGGCTACACCTTC. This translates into CASSFHHTGQFNYGYTF.